This TCR beta chain emerged from a study of shared clonotypes between healthy human individuals. Broader study findings: Sharing across four donors was highest in naive CD4 (around 5%) and lowest in memory CD8 (around 0.4%).

This clone came up once. The antigen is not known. Methods used by the authors: Junction-only sequences without quality scores came from ImmunoSEQ, so filtering differed. Profiling relied on immunoSEQ multiplex PCR, and the TCRdb table lists in-frame clones only, not all of them. That table gives V, J and clone size, and the DNA gave D and trimming. The profile shows approximately 1,000,000 clones, approximately 80% of them singletons. Recent vaccinations or acute infections were absent in the healthy HIV-negative adult donors. The TCR sequence derives from a man aged 18 to 30 in good health. Some clones in this sample may be carry-over from other donors' samples. The sequenced sample was memory CD4+ T cells from PBMCs. Subset here: CD45RA-negative fraction.

The CDR3 sequence is CASSLRKGPYTGELFF. CDR3 coding DNA: TGCGCCAGCAGCCTGAGAAAGGGGCCATACACCGGGGAGCTGTTTTTT. The rearrangement links TRBV4-3 to TRBJ2-2, with D perhaps TRBD1 (5 bases). The CDR3 runs 16 residues. Germline CDR1 reads LGHNA; CDR2 reads YSLEER. V gave up 4 bases and J gave up 3 bases, with 15 bases separating them.